This passage covers 3 T cell receptor beta chains from one sample sequenced in a study of control samples from healthy donors and cancer patients (dated by TCRdb to 2019 to 2021). Library method: the immunoSEQ multiplex PCR assay. This immuneACCESS table, as held by TCRdb, lists in-frame sequences with V and J called but not all clones. Of the missing ones, under half trace to an unresolved V gene in checked studies; the others have no known cause. A total of fewer than 25,000 clones appear in this sample, 80% to 85% of them only once. The leading ten clones occupy 25% to 30% of the sample. Sequenced: PBMCs. These receptor sequences come from a man older than 75 with head and neck cancer.

This clone turned up a few times. The chain is built from TRBV20-1 and TRBJ1-2; D ambiguous. This CDR3 has 12 residues. Per germline, CDR1 DFQATT and CDR2 SNEGSKA (reference sequence). V lost 3 bases and J lost 8, with 13 bases in between. CDR3 nucleotide sequence: TGCAGTGCTAGTGGTCTGCCACCCGGCTACACCTTC. Translated, it gives CSASGLPPGYTF.

The chain links TRBV29-1 to TRBJ1-3; no firm D call. The CDR3 runs to 16 residues. V was trimmed by 6 bases and J by 0 bases, leaving 18 bases between them. Germline CDR1 and CDR2: SQVTM and ANQGSEA. The CDR3 nucleotides are TGCAGCGTGGCAACCCGGCCTACCATCTCTGGAAACACCATATATTTT. This codes for CSVATRPTISGNTIYF.

Only a few counts were recorded for this clone. CDR3 in amino acids: CASSFWSNEQFF. The CDR3 coding sequence is TGTGCCAGCAGTTTTTGGTCCAATGAGCAGTTCTTC. V is TRBV28 and J is TRBJ2-1; D uncertain. CDR1 is MDHEN, CDR2 SYDVKM, per germline. This CDR3 has 12 residues. Trimming stripped 3 bases from V and 6 bases from J, with 6 bases between.